A single TCR beta chain is shown here with its context. Germline V gives CDR1 SGDLS, CDR2 YYNGEE. Deletions cut 0 bases from V and 0 bases from J, with 10 bases between. The CDR3 is made up of 16 amino acids. The data originate from a study of T cells in tuberculosis. The protocol was immunoSEQ multiplex PCR, while the TCRdb copy is restricted to in-frame clones and leaves out a portion. Among about 40,000 clones listed, approximately 93% were seen once. Time point given: new active TB diagnosis, blood taken before or within 7 days of starting treatment. The chain links TRBV9 to TRBJ2-1; tentative D call: TRBD2 (7 bases). The receptor was derived from an adult with tuberculosis. Sequencing used PBMCs, obtained at tuberculosis diagnosis. The CDR3 DNA reads TGTGCCAGCAGCGTAGTGGGGGGGGCCTCCTACAATGAGCAGTTCTTC. Protein product: CASSVVGGASYNEQFF.